This entry lists 15 T cell receptor beta chains sequenced from one sample in a study of neurological immune-mediated disorders. TCRdb re-called the 5' RACE reads through MiXCR, storing one row per CDR3 protein. The data hold 45,000 to 60,000 distinct CDR3 sequences, with roughly 4% observed a single time. Sequences were obtained from PBMCs. All receptors come from a man in his thirties or forties with multiple sclerosis.

V usage is TRBV20-1 and J usage is TRBJ1-2; 11 positions agree with TRBD1. CDR1 DFQATT and CDR2 SNEGSKA come from the germline V gene (reference sequence). This CDR3 has 14 amino acids. The V and J ends lost 3 bases and 8 bases, in that order; junction bases with no gene match: 8. CDR3 nucleotide sequence: TGCAGTGCTAGCGAAACGGGGACAGGGGGAGGCTACACCTTC. Its translation is CSASETGTGGGYTF.

Many counts were recorded for this clonotype. The J gene is TRBJ2-5, the V gene TRBV30; D is unclear. The CDR3 contains 13 residues. Per germline, CDR1 GTSNPN and CDR2 SVGIG (reference sequence). Trimming removed 6 bases from V and 3 bases from J, with 14 bases in between. The CDR3 loop is CACGVVGKETQYF. DNA for the CDR3: TGTGCCTGTGGCGTGGTTGGGAAAGAGACCCAGTACTTC.

Details on this clonotype: This may be a read error: a much more frequent sequence differs by one nucleotide. The chain has TRBV28 and TRBJ1-5; D is uncertain. The CDR3 contains 13 residues. Trimming took off 4 bases at V and 4 bases at J, with 8 bases between the two ends. The germline gives CDR1 MDHEN, CDR2 SYDVKM. CDR3 coding DNA: TGTGCCAGCAGTTGGGAAAGAAATCAGCCCCAGCATTTT. Its protein product is CASSWERNQPQHF.

This clonotype was recorded many times. This chain uses TRBV28 with TRBJ2-3; 13 bases map to TRBD2. This CDR3 is built from 17 residues. After removal of 4 bases from V and 6 bases from J, the junction contained 10 bases not matched to a gene. CDR1 and CDR2 (germline): MDHEN, SYDVKM. The CDR3 sequence: CASSSALLAGGEDTQYF. For the CDR3, the DNA is TGTGCCAGCAGTTCGGCCCTACTAGCGGGAGGGGAGGATACGCAGTATTTT. Supplemented by reference TRBV28 and TRBJ2-3, the full variable domain reads DVKVTQSSRYLVKRTGEKVFLECVQDMDHENMFWYRQDPGLGLRLIYFSYDVKMKEKGDIPEGYSVSREKKERFSLILESASTNQTSMYLCASSSALLAGGEDTQYFGPGTRLTVL.

In this sample, this clonotype turned up a few times. A much larger clone differs from this one at a single base, so this may be a read error. The chain recombines TRBV29-1 with TRBJ1-2, with D hard to call. The CDR3 contains 12 residues. The germline CDR1 and CDR2 sequences are SQVTM and ANQGSEA. V lost 4 bases and J 4 bases, leaving 10 bases between the germline ends. CDR3 nucleotide sequence: TGCAGCGTTGGTGAGAACCTCTATGGCTACACCTTC. Encoded protein: CSVGENLYGYTF.

This clonotype was seen many times. J is TRBJ1-2 and V is TRBV20-1; the match to TRBD1 covers 9 bases. Germline assignment: CDR1 DFQATT and CDR2 SNEGSKA (reference sequence). V gave up 1 base and J gave up 6 bases; unmatched junction bases: 3. CDR3 size: 13 residues. The CDR3 spells CSARGTGENGYTF. The CDR3, as DNA: TGCAGTGCTAGAGGGACAGGGGAGAATGGCTACACCTTC.

This clonotype has ten or more counts. The V and J genes are TRBV10-2 and TRBJ1-2; D remains ambiguous. Germline V gene lookup returns CDR1 WSHSY and CDR2 SAAADI. CDR3 length: 11 residues. Trimming pared 2 bases from V and 3 bases from J, leaving 1 base between. The CDR3 sequence: CASSEDYGYTF. The CDR3 coding sequence is TGCGCCAGCAGTGAGGACTATGGCTACACCTTC.

Ten or more counts support this clonotype. This rearrangement joins TRBV20-1 to TRBJ2-5; 7 nucleotides match TRBD1. This CDR3 contains 13 residues. Germline assignment: CDR1 DFQATT and CDR2 SNEGSKA (reference sequence). J was trimmed by 5 bases and V by 0 bases; bases with no gene match: 3. The CDR3 is CSAREDRRETQYF. The CDR3 nucleotides read TGCAGTGCTAGAGAGGACAGGCGCGAGACCCAGTACTTC.

This clonotype has at least ten counts. The chain joins TRBV20-1 to TRBJ1-2; unclear D gene. CDR3 length: 14 amino acids. Germline assignment: CDR1 DFQATT and CDR2 SNEGSKA (reference sequence). Trimming took off 0 bases at V and 6 bases at J, with 14 bases between the two ends. The CDR3 DNA follows: TGCAGTGCTAGAGATACAAGGAGAATAGATGGCTACACCTTC. Encoded protein: CSARDTRRIDGYTF.

This clonotype was seen ten or more times. V is TRBV4-1 and J is TRBJ2-3; the D is unclear. Germline V gene data show CDR1 as MGHRA and CDR2 as YSYEKL. V lost 0 bases, J lost 3 bases, and 7 bases lay in between. There are 14 residues in the CDR3. The CDR3 region is CASSQDELTDTQYF. DNA of the CDR3: TGCGCCAGCAGCCAAGATGAGTTGACAGATACGCAGTATTTT.

The table lists this clonotype with many counts. The V call is TRBV20-1, the J call TRBJ1-3; tentatively, D is TRBD1 (5 bases). Germline values: CDR1 DFQATT, CDR2 SNEGSKA (reference sequence). V was shortened by 6 bases and J by 3 bases, with 15 bases between the two germline ends. CDR3 length: 14 amino acids. CDR3 in DNA: TGCAGTGCGCTTCAGGGTCTCGGTGGAAACACCATATATTTT. This encodes CSALQGLGGNTIYF.

Ten or more counts support this clonotype. This chain links TRBV7-3 with TRBJ2-3, with a possible D match to TRBD1 (6 bases). The CDR3 extends over 15 amino acids. Deletions cut 6 bases from V and 0 bases from J, with 13 bases between. Germline V gives CDR1 SGHTA, CDR2 FQGTGA. The CDR3 is CASRARGLSTDTQYF. DNA of the CDR3: TGTGCCAGCAGAGCCAGGGGTCTTAGCACAGATACGCAGTATTTT.

In this sample, this clonotype turned up a few times. This CDR3 reads CSARVSHSSYNSPLHF. The CDR3, as DNA: TGCAGTGCTAGAGTTTCACACAGCTCCTATAATTCACCCCTCCACTTT. The rearrangement links TRBV20-1 to TRBJ1-6, with D unresolved. Germline assignment: CDR1 DFQATT and CDR2 SNEGSKA (reference sequence). The CDR3 consists of 16 residues. Trimming shortened V by 1 base and J by 0 bases, and 10 bases separated the two germline ends.

This clonotype has at least ten counts. This sequence joins TRBV7-9 and TRBJ1-1, with 9 bases aligning to TRBD1. CDR3 length: 16 residues. V was clipped by 4 bases and J by 0 bases; unmatched bases: 6. CDR1 is SEHNR and CDR2 is FQNEAQ in the germline V gene (reference sequence). This chain's CDR3 is CASSSIDRGVNTEAFF. For the CDR3, the DNA is TGTGCCAGCAGCTCAATCGACAGGGGGGTGAACACTGAAGCTTTCTTT.

This clonotype was recorded many times. The chain couples TRBV7-3 to TRBJ1-2; no clear D. There are 13 residues in the CDR3. Deletions cut 3 bases from V and 5 bases from J, with 10 bases between. CDR1 SGHTA and CDR2 FQGTGA come from the germline V gene. CDR3 in amino acids: CASSFPGEYGYTF. Written as DNA, the CDR3 is TGTGCCAGCAGCTTTCCTGGGGAGTATGGCTACACCTTC.